This T cell receptor (beta chain) was recovered during a study of T cell responses to AZD1222 COVID-19 vaccine. Background on the study: Some second doses came at about 4 weeks and others at about 12 weeks; these were pooled.

Germline CDR1 and CDR2: SGHNT and YYREEE (reference sequence). The CDR3 consists of 15 residues. Trimming took off 0 bases at V and 4 bases at J, with 13 bases between the two ends. Here immunoSEQ multiplex PCR was the method, and the copy in TCRdb shows in-frame clones only, minus some. This sample has about 150,000 clones, with 88% found just once. General study points: Per reports, nearly half of all spike-specific TCRs target regions that are unmutated in variants. Clonal diversity may have been underestimated in mostly white British donors. Two AZD1222 administrations were followed by greater Spike-specific TCR breadth and depth.

Comments on this clone: The target antigen is unknown.

The rearrangement uses TRBV5-4 and TRBJ1-2, with D hard to call. The TCR originated in an adult in good health. Here the sequenced sample was peripheral blood, taken on day 0 of AZD1222 vaccination. The CDR3 protein is CASSLAAGSGYGYTF. In nucleotides, the CDR3 is TGTGCCAGCAGCTTGGCGGCAGGATCAGGCTATGGCTACACCTTC.